The rows below give T cell receptor beta chains drawn from one sample of a study of shared clonotypes between healthy human individuals. Sequenced by immunoSEQ multiplex PCR; TCRdb stores in-frame clones only, minus some. The top ten hold over 0.12% of the sample, which has roughly 2.5 million clones, around nine tenths seen once. The sample consisted of naive CD4+ T cells sorted from blood. Receptors originate from a man between 18 and 29 years old in good health. Each CDR3 is given with its conserved first and last residue. The D gene is left open where the match is weak. The size of a clone is reported for some rows only, either as once, few or many, or as a class for expanded clones.

size | J | V | D | DNA | CDR3
NA | TRBJ2-3 | TRBV2 | TRBD1 | TGTGCCAGCAGTCCGGACAGGGGGCGAGATACGCAGTATTTT | CASSPDRGRDTQYF
NA | TRBJ2-2 | TRBV18 | NA | TGTGCCAGCTCACCATTGGACACCGGGGAGCTGTTTTTT | CASSPLDTGELFF
NA | TRBJ2-5 | TRBV7-9 | NA | TGTGCCAGCAGCTTAGCGGCGACCCAAGAGACCCAGTACTTC | CASSLAATQETQYF
NA | TRBJ2-1 | TRBV6-1 | TRBD2 | TGTGCCAGCAGTGAACTAGCGGGGTGGGTAAACAATGAGCAGTTCTTC | CASSELAGWVNNEQFF
NA | TRBJ2-5 | TRBV7-2 | NA | TGTGCCAGCAGCTTTGTAGGAGAGACCCAGTACTTC | CASSFVGETQYF
NA | TRBJ1-6 | TRBV6-5 | NA | TGTGCCAGCAGCCGAAGCTCCTATAATTCACCCCTCCACTTT | CASSRSSYNSPLHF
NA | TRBJ2-7 | TRBV5-1 | NA | TGCGCCAGCAGCTTGTGGGTGGTTCAGGGAAGTACGAGCGAGCAGTACTTC | CASSLWVVQGSTSEQYF
NA | TRBJ2-7 | TRBV18 | NA | TGTGCCAGCTCACCATTAATTGGCCTGGCCGTCGACGAGCAGTACTTC | CASSPLIGLAVDEQYF
NA | TRBJ2-4 | TRBV2 | NA | TGTGCCAGCAGGGAGTCCTTCTTGCTAGCCAAAAACATTCAGTACTTC | CASRESFLLAKNIQYF
few | TRBJ1-2 | TRBV13 | NA | TGTGCCAGCAGCTTAGATGTCCCTTACACCTTC | CASSLDVPYTF